The 31 T cell receptor beta chains below all came from one sample that was sequenced in a study of cytomegalovirus exposure and HLA in healthy donors. Primers: 60 Vbeta forward and 13 Jbeta reverse. Assay used: immunoSEQ multiplex PCR; TCRdb lists only in-frame clones, some missing. The repertoire table contains about 160,000 clones. The specimen sequenced was PBMCs. These receptors all come from a man between 25 and 39 years old in good health and CMV-seronegative.

The V and J genes are TRBV2 and TRBJ2-3; 9 nucleotides agree with TRBD2. The germline gives CDR1 SNHLY, CDR2 FYNNEI. V trimming: 6 bases; J trimming: 5 bases; junction bases outside the gene matches: 6. This CDR3 is 14 amino acids long. Here the CDR3 DNA reads TGTGCCAGCAGGCAGCGGGAGGTTAGAGATACGCAGTATTTT. Amino acid sequence: CASRQREVRDTQYF.

This chain uses TRBV27 with TRBJ1-1; TRBD1 agrees at 7 bases. The CDR3 has 14 residues. Germline V CDR1 and CDR2: MNHEY, SMNVEV (reference sequence). Unmatched junction bases numbered 7, after V lost 4 bases and J lost 5 bases. Written as DNA, the CDR3 is TGTGCCAGCAGTTCCGAACCGGACAGGACTGAAGCTTTCTTT. Its translation is CASSSEPDRTEAFF.

The gene calls are TRBV27 and TRBJ2-1; 9 positions agree with TRBD2. The CDR3 length is 14 residues. CDR1 is MNHEY, CDR2 SMNVEV, per germline (reference sequence). V shed 2 bases, J shed 8 bases, and the junction held 4 bases outside the gene matches. DNA for the CDR3: TGTGCCAGCAGTTTAGGGCGGGAGGGCTATGAGCAGTTCTTC. This encodes CASSLGREGYEQFF.

V usage is TRBV6-5 and J usage is TRBJ1-2; a weak D match, TRBD1 (6 bases). This CDR3 is built from 15 residues. Trimming cost V 0 bases and J 3 bases, with 11 bases left between them. Germline V CDR1 and CDR2: MNHEY, SVGAGI. The CDR3 is CASSYSSGGHYGYTF. In DNA form, the CDR3 reads TGTGCCAGCAGTTACTCGAGCGGGGGGCACTATGGCTACACCTTC.

The rearrangement joins TRBV11-3 to TRBJ2-3, with 10 bases identical to TRBD2. Germline CDR1 SGHNT, CDR2 YENEEA. The CDR3 totals 16 residues. The V segment lost 1 base and the J segment 2 bases; nucleotides outside the gene matches: 3. The CDR3 loop is CASSLVAGGVTDTQYF. Written as DNA, the CDR3 is TGTGCCAGCAGCTTAGTAGCGGGAGGTGTCACAGATACGCAGTATTTT.

The V gene is TRBV5-6, the J gene TRBJ1-1, with TRBD1 as a possible D gene (6 bases). Germline CDR1 SGHDT, CDR2 YYEEEE. Trimming cost V 3 bases and J 2 bases, with 14 bases left between them. This CDR3 is 15 amino acids long. The chain's CDR3 is CASSSRSGENTEAFF. The CDR3 nucleotides read TGTGCCAGCAGCTCCCGGTCAGGGGAAAACACTGAAGCTTTCTTT. Filled out from reference TRBV5-6 and TRBJ1-1, the complete variable domain reads DAGVTQSPTHLIKTRGQQVTLRCSPKSGHDTVSWYQQALGQGPQFIFQYYEEEERQRGNFPDRFSGHQFPNYSSELNVNALLLGDSALYLCASSSRSGENTEAFFGQGTRLTVV.

The V and J genes are TRBV7-9 and TRBJ1-2; 9 positions agree with TRBD1. The CDR3 extends over 16 amino acids. CDR1 and CDR2 from the germline V gene are SEHNR and FQNEAQ (reference sequence). Trimming took 1 base from V and 5 from J; bases not matched to a gene: 8. The CDR3 DNA follows: TGTGCCAGCAGCTTAGAGGGGAGACAGGGGGAGTATGGCTACACCTTC. Amino acids: CASSLEGRQGEYGYTF.

The V and J genes are TRBV5-1 and TRBJ2-5, with TRBD1 matching over 8 bases. The V gene's germline CDR1 is SGHRS and CDR2 YFSETQ. Losses at the gene ends were 7 bases for V and 4 bases for J; bases not matched to a gene: 15. The CDR3 is made up of 16 amino acids. The CDR3 is CASAGGDRGSGETQYF. In DNA, the CDR3 is TGCGCCAGCGCTGGGGGAGACAGGGGAAGCGGAGAGACCCAGTACTTC.

The gene calls are TRBV25-1 and TRBJ2-1; TRBD2 might be the D (6 bases). The V and J ends lost 3 bases and 7 bases respectively, with 16 bases between them. The CDR3 has 15 amino acids. The germline gives CDR1 MGHDK, CDR2 SYGVNS. CDR3 sequence reads: CASSEARAGRNEQFF. CDR3 sequence (DNA): TGTGCCAGCAGTGAGGCCCGGGCGGGAAGAAATGAGCAGTTCTTC.

V and J are TRBV10-3 and TRBJ2-1, with 8 bases aligning to TRBD2. V shed 11 bases and J 8 bases; nucleotides not matched to a gene: 11. The CDR3 is 13 residues long. CDR1 ENHRY and CDR2 SYGVKD come from the germline V gene. For the CDR3, the DNA is TGTGCCTCGAATCGGGAGGGTGTCGATGAGCAGTTCTTC. This sequence encodes CASNREGVDEQFF.

The chain carries TRBV5-1 and TRBJ1-1; no reliable D call. Trimming shortened V by 0 bases and J by 4 bases, and 10 bases separated the two germline ends. In germline, CDR1 is SGHRS, CDR2 YFSETQ. The CDR3 totals 14 residues. CDR3 in DNA: TGCGCCAGCAGCTTGGGGGTTCGGGGCACTGAAGCTTTCTTT. Amino acids: CASSLGVRGTEAFF.

The chain is built from TRBV19 and TRBJ1-5; the D gene is possibly TRBD1 (5 bases). This CDR3 is built from 17 residues. Trimming took off 4 bases at V and 5 bases at J, with 21 bases between the two ends. Per the germline V gene, CDR1 is LNHDA and CDR2 is SQIVND (reference sequence). CDR3 nucleotides: TGTGCCAGTAGTAAGAGTGGGCGCCAGCAGGGCCATCAGCCCCAGCATTTT. Translation gives CASSKSGRQQGHQPQHF.

The V gene is TRBV11-2, the J gene TRBJ1-1; no reliable D call. V gave up 4 bases and J gave up 1 base, with 7 bases separating them. The CDR3 sequence is 13 residues long. The germline CDR1 and CDR2 sequences are SGHAT and FQNNGV. The DNA of the CDR3 is TGTGCCAGCAGCTCTTCAGAGAACACTGAAGCTTTCTTT. Its protein product is CASSSSENTEAFF.

The CDR3 region is CASSLWGVWTSNQPQHF. As DNA, the CDR3 is TGTGCCAGCAGCCTCTGGGGAGTTTGGACTAGCAATCAGCCCCAGCATTTT. This chain uses TRBV7-2 with TRBJ1-5; D not certain. The CDR3 is 17 residues long. V was cut by 5 bases and J by 0 bases, with 17 bases left in between. Per the germline V gene, CDR1 is SGHTA and CDR2 is FQGNSA.

The genes are TRBV6-1 and TRBJ2-7, with TRBD1 matching over 12 bases. Germline V gene data show CDR1 as MNHNS and CDR2 as SASEGT. J was trimmed by 7 bases and V by 1 base; bases with no gene match: 8. This CDR3 has 16 residues. CDR3 DNA: TGTGCCAGCAGTGAAGGCCCGGGACAGGGGGCGCGGGAGCAGTACTTC. This sequence encodes CASSEGPGQGAREQYF.

The chain carries TRBV18 and TRBJ1-1, with TRBD1 as a possible D gene (6 bases). The CDR3 runs 14 residues. The V gene's germline CDR1 is KGHSH and CDR2 LQKENI. Trimming cost V 3 bases and J 2 bases, with 10 bases left between them. CDR3 DNA sequence: TGTGCCAGCTCACCCAACAGGGATAACACTGAAGCTTTCTTT. Its translation is CASSPNRDNTEAFF. Supplemented by reference TRBV18 and TRBJ1-1, the full variable domain reads NAGVMQNPRHLVRRRGQEARLRCSPMKGHSHVYWYRQLPEEGLKFMVYLQKENIIDESGMPKERFSAEFPKEGPSILRIQQVVRGDSAAYFCASSPNRDNTEAFFGQGTRLTVV.

The V call is TRBV6-5, the J call TRBJ1-2; D is possibly TRBD1 (6 bases). This CDR3 contains 14 residues. V lost 5 bases and J lost 3, with 13 bases in between. CDR1 and CDR2 (germline): MNHEY, SVGAGI. CDR3 nucleotide sequence: TGTGCCAGCAGTGATAGACAGGCTGACTATGGCTACACCTTC. Residues: CASSDRQADYGYTF.

In DNA, the CDR3 is TGTGCCAGCAGCTCCGGGACTAGCGGTAGCACAGATACGCAGTATTTT. It yields the protein CASSSGTSGSTDTQYF. The chain recombines TRBV9 with TRBJ2-3, with 11 bases aligning to TRBD2. The CDR3 runs 16 residues. CDR1 and CDR2 (germline): SGDLS, YYNGEE. V trimming: 4 bases; J trimming: 0 bases; junction bases outside the gene matches: 4.

The chain links TRBV11-2 to TRBJ2-3; 11 bases are a match to TRBD1. Germline CDR1 is SGHAT and CDR2 is FQNNGV. The V segment lost 5 bases and the J segment 10 bases; nucleotides outside the gene matches: 11. The CDR3 totals 15 residues. The CDR3 is CASSPGTGGPDAQYF. CDR3 bases: TGTGCCAGCAGCCCCGGGACAGGGGGTCCCGATGCGCAGTATTTT.

The chain employs TRBV6-6 and TRBJ2-1; tentative D call: TRBD1 (6 bases). Germline CDR1 reads MNHNY; CDR2 reads SVGAGI (reference sequence). CDR3 length: 14 residues. V dropped 0 bases and J dropped 5 bases, with 8 bases sitting between them. The CDR3 spells CASSYSGTNNEQFF. The DNA of the CDR3 is TGTGCCAGCAGTTACTCTGGGACAAACAATGAGCAGTTCTTC.

V and J are TRBV2 and TRBJ1-4; D unclear. Germline V gene sequence: CDR1 SNHLY, CDR2 FYNNEI. The CDR3 spans 14 residues. V lost 3 bases and J lost 7, with 12 bases in between. The CDR3 sequence: CASSDMTMGEKLFF. The CDR3 bases are TGTGCCAGCAGTGATATGACTATGGGTGAAAAACTGTTTTTT. The whole variable domain, remainder taken from reference TRBV2 and TRBJ1-4, is EPEVTQTPSHQVTQMGQEVILRCVPISNHLYFYWYRQILGQKVEFLVSFYNNEISEKSEIFDDQFSVERPDGSNFTLKIRSTKLEDSAMYFCASSDMTMGEKLFFGSGTQLSVL.

To note about this clone: Other DNA variants within this sample encode the same CDR3. The V gene is TRBV5-1, the J gene TRBJ1-4; D is perhaps TRBD1 (5 bases). The germline V and J ends were trimmed by 0 bases and 2 bases, with 5 bases remaining between them. Germline values: CDR1 SGHRS, CDR2 YFSETQ. This CDR3 contains 14 residues. CDR3 in DNA: TGCGCCAGCAGCTTGGGGGGCACTAATGAAAAACTGTTTTTT. This sequence encodes CASSLGGTNEKLFF.

The V call is TRBV7-9, the J call TRBJ2-2; D is possibly TRBD2 (6 bases). The CDR3 runs to 12 residues. V lost 6 bases, J lost 6 bases, and 8 bases lay in between. Germline lookup yields CDR1 SEHNR and CDR2 FQNEAQ (reference sequence). The chain's CDR3 is CASRRDSGELFF. The CDR3 DNA sequence: TGTGCCAGCAGGAGGGACTCCGGGGAGCTGTTTTTT.

The rearrangement links TRBV15 to TRBJ2-2; TRBD2 matches at 8 bases. Germline V lookup: CDR1 LNHNV, CDR2 YYDKDF (reference sequence). The length of the CDR3 is 15 residues. The V and J ends lost 1 base and 5 bases, in that order; junction bases with no gene match: 3. The CDR3 region is CATSRAAGVTGELFF. For the CDR3, the DNA is TGTGCCACCAGCAGAGCAGCGGGAGTTACCGGGGAGCTGTTTTTT.

Comment on this clone: Given the absence of the conserved phenylalanine or tryptophan at the CDR3 end, a read error is likely. Because the CDR3's place on the DNA is in doubt, the DNA is left out and the CDR3 is given as listed by TCRdb. The chain uses TRBV29-1 and TRBJ2-3; the table's D call, TRBD2, was not checked against the DNA. Both ends counted, the CDR3 spans 11 residues. Germline CDR1 SQVTM, CDR2 ANQGSEA. The CDR3 reads CSVEDQTFTSV.

V and J are TRBV7-8 and TRBJ2-1; TRBD2 matches 9 bases. This CDR3 is built from 16 residues. The trim removed 5 bases at V and 2 bases at J, leaving 7 bases unmatched. The V gene's germline CDR1 is SGHVS and CDR2 FQNEAQ. The CDR3 region is CASSPGTSFAYNEQFF. The DNA of the CDR3 is TGTGCCAGCAGCCCCGGGACTAGCTTCGCCTACAATGAGCAGTTCTTC.

The CDR3 region is CASSQPPVLNTEAFF. Here the CDR3 DNA reads TGCGCCAGCAGTCAACCCCCAGTTCTGAACACTGAAGCTTTCTTT. The chain couples TRBV23-1 to TRBJ1-1; no clear D. TRBV23-1 is an ORF, with its function uncertain. The length of the CDR3 is 15 residues. Trimming stripped 2 bases from V and 0 bases from J, with 10 bases between.

V and J are TRBV19 and TRBJ1-5; D is ambiguous. Trimming took off 6 bases at V and 1 base at J, with 13 bases between the two ends. CDR3 size: 15 residues. Germline values: CDR1 LNHDA, CDR2 SQIVND (reference sequence). The CDR3, as DNA: TGTGCCAGTAGGACTAATATCGGGAGCAATCAGCCCCAGCATTTT. It encodes CASRTNIGSNQPQHF.

The V gene is TRBV5-5, the J gene TRBJ2-1; a weak D match, TRBD2 (6 bases). Germline values: CDR1 SGHKS, CDR2 YYEKEE (reference sequence). The CDR3 has 15 amino acids. Deletions cut 2 bases from V and 4 bases from J, with 13 bases between. The CDR3 nucleotides are TGTGCCAGCAGCTTCCCCGGGACTCATTACAATGAGCAGTTCTTC. It specifies CASSFPGTHYNEQFF.

As concerns this clone: This sample also contains other DNA sequences that code for the same CDR3. The chain uses TRBV5-5 and TRBJ2-5; 7 bases line up with TRBD1. Unmatched junction bases numbered 6, after V lost 0 bases and J lost 1 base. The CDR3 is made up of 16 amino acids. Germline CDR1 reads SGHKS; CDR2 reads YYEKEE (reference sequence). CDR3 nucleotide sequence: TGTGCCAGCAGCTTGGGACAGGGAATAGGCCAAGAGACCCAGTACTTC. Its translation: CASSLGQGIGQETQYF.

CDR3 coding DNA: TGTGCCAGTAGTATCCTGGGAGCGGGACCCACAGATACGCAGTATTTT. Its translation is CASSILGAGPTDTQYF. This chain joins TRBV19 and TRBJ2-3; 7 bases are a match to TRBD2. The CDR3 totals 16 residues. CDR1 and CDR2 (germline): LNHDA, SQIVND (reference sequence). The J segment lost 2 bases and the V segment lost 3 bases, leaving 8 bases of the junction unmatched.